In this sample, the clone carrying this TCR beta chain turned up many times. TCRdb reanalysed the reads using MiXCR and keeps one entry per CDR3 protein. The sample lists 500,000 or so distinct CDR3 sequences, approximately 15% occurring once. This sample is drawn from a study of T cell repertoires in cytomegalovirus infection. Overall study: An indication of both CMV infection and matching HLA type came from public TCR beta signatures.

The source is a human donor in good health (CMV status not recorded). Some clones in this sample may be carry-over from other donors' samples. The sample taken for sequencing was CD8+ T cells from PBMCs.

The CDR3 reads CASSLLSAATNEKLFF. As DNA, the CDR3 is TGTGCCAGCAGTTTATTATCGGCTGCAACTAATGAAAAACTGTTTTTT. This rearrangement joins TRBV12-3 or TRBV12-4 to TRBJ1-4; no firm D call. The CDR3 has 16 amino acids. The V end was cut by 2 bases, the J end by 0 bases, with 10 bases between.